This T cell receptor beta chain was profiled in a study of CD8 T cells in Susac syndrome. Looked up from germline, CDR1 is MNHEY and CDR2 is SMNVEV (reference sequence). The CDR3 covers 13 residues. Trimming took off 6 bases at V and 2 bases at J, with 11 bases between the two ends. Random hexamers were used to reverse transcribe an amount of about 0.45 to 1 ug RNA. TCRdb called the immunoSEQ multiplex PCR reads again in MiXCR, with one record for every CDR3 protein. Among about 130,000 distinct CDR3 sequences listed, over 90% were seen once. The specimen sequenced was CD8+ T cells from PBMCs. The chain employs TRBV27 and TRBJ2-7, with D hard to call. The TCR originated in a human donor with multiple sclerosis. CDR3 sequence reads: CASRAIGTYEQYF. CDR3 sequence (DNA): TGTGCCAGCAGGGCAATAGGAACCTACGAGCAGTACTTC.